This record looks at one T cell receptor beta chain sequence and its context. The table came from immunoSEQ multiplex PCR; TCRdb's copy has only in-frame clones and leaves some out. The table records 400,000 to 550,000 clones, 87% of them present only once. Clinical histories supplied by participants themselves formed the basis of cohort assignment. The data derive from a study of blood T cell repertoires in COVID-19. On the study more broadly: T cells, B-cell-depleted T cells, or PBMCs provided the cDNA or gDNA that served as material.

V lost 0 bases and J 0 bases, leaving 15 bases between the germline ends. Germline CDR1 and CDR2: GTSNPN and SVGIG (reference sequence). This CDR3 comprises 17 residues. The sample taken for sequencing was PBMCs or T cells enriched from blood (not recorded which). The gene calls are TRBV30 and TRBJ1-3, with D possibly being TRBD1 (5 bases). The TCR originated in a woman younger than 30 with acute COVID-19. The CDR3 nucleotides read TGTGCCTGGAGTGTTTCGACAGCACACTCCTCTGGAAACACCATATATTTT. Translating it yields CAWSVSTAHSSGNTIYF.